Following are 27 T cell receptor beta chains from one sample sequenced in a study of immunodeficiency. Using immunoSEQ multiplex PCR, the repertoire was profiled, and TCRdb retains in-frame clones only, with some absent. This table has about 1,100 clones, approximately 91% appearing once. The sequencing input was CD8+ T cells from blood. The receptor set was obtained from a female donor.

The J gene is TRBJ2-7, the V gene TRBV5-4; tentative D call: TRBD1 (6 bases). Germline CDR1 SGHNT, CDR2 YYREEE (reference sequence). V lost 0 bases, J lost 5 bases, and 9 bases lay in between. The CDR3 has 13 residues. CDR3: CASSLGTVNEQYF. For the CDR3, the DNA is TGTGCCAGCAGCTTGGGGACAGTTAACGAGCAGTACTTC.

The chain joins TRBV19 to TRBJ1-1; a possible D gene is TRBD1 (6 bases). The CDR3 is made up of 19 amino acids. The germline gives CDR1 LNHDA, CDR2 SQIVND (reference sequence). Trimming removed 9 bases at V and 0 bases at J, with 29 bases between. Here the CDR3 reads CASSSLFLGGANLNTEAFF. The CDR3 nucleotides read TGTGCCAGCTCATCCCTCTTTCTAGGGGGGGCCAACTTGAACACTGAAGCTTTCTTT.

The genes are TRBV7-6 and TRBJ2-3; possible D gene TRBD2, 6 bases. Germline CDR1 and CDR2: SGHVS and FNYEAQ. The CDR3 spans 16 residues. The V and J ends lost 5 bases and 2 bases respectively, with 17 bases between them. CDR3 DNA: TGTGCCAGCAGCCGCTCCCGGGGGTTCCCCACAGATACGCAGTATTTT. This gives the protein CASSRSRGFPTDTQYF.

This clone has just one count. The rearrangement joins TRBV27 to TRBJ2-4; 7 nucleotides agree with TRBD1. CDR1 MNHEY and CDR2 SMNVEV come from the germline V gene (reference sequence). The junction had 11 bases not matched to a gene; V was cut back by 6 bases and J by 6 bases. There are 15 residues in the CDR3. The DNA for the CDR3 is TGTGCCAGCAGCCAGACCGTGGGACAGATAAACATTCAGTACTTC. This encodes CASSQTVGQINIQYF.

The J gene is TRBJ2-7, the V gene TRBV7-9; 9 bases fit TRBD1. Per germline, CDR1 SEHNR and CDR2 FQNEAQ (reference sequence). V trimming: 10 bases; J trimming: 6 bases; junction bases outside the gene matches: 10. The CDR3 is 13 amino acids. The CDR3 is CATTGGPSGEQYF. The DNA of the CDR3 is TGTGCCACCACAGGGGGCCCCTCGGGCGAGCAGTACTTC.

The chain is built from TRBV5-1 and TRBJ1-1; D unresolved. This CDR3 contains 14 residues. The germline V gene encodes CDR1 SGHRS and CDR2 YFSETQ. Trimming removed 3 bases from V and 0 bases from J, with 9 bases in between. DNA of the CDR3: TGCGCCAGCAGCTACGGACGGGTGAACACTGAAGCTTTCTTT. This translates into CASSYGRVNTEAFF.

The chain employs TRBV29-1 and TRBJ2-7, with D perhaps assigned TRBD1 or TRBD2 (5 bases each). The V and J ends lost 0 bases and 7 bases respectively, with 13 bases between them. The V gene's germline CDR1 is SQVTM and CDR2 ANQGSEA. This CDR3 region has 13 residues. Here the CDR3 reads CSVEDTGTGEQYF. CDR3 coding DNA: TGCAGCGTTGAAGATACCGGGACGGGGGAGCAGTACTTC.

The J gene is TRBJ2-7, the V gene TRBV5-6; D is possibly TRBD2 (6 bases). Germline V lookup: CDR1 SGHDT, CDR2 YYEEEE. Trimming left V 2 bases short and J 5 bases short, with 11 bases between. The CDR3 is made up of 13 amino acids. CDR3: CASSLTSLNEQYF. CDR3 bases: TGTGCCAGCAGCTTAACTAGCCTCAACGAGCAGTACTTC.

This chain uses TRBV19 with TRBJ2-1; 8 bases fit TRBD2. Germline trimming cut 3 bases from V and 4 bases from J; bases unmatched to any gene: 8. Germline CDR1 reads LNHDA; CDR2 reads SQIVND (reference sequence). This CDR3 contains 16 residues. The CDR3 region is CASSITASGLYNEQFF. CDR3 coding DNA: TGTGCCAGTAGTATCACGGCTAGCGGGTTGTACAATGAGCAGTTCTTC.

In its sample, this clone was seen once. The chain carries TRBV4-2 and TRBJ2-7, with D possibly being TRBD1 or TRBD2 (5 bases each). Germline V gene data show CDR1 as LGHNA and CDR2 as YNFKEQ. This CDR3 region has 19 residues. Trimming removed 0 bases at V and 0 bases at J, with 21 bases between. CDR3 loop: CASSQESARAGTDSYEQYF. DNA of the CDR3: TGTGCCAGCAGCCAAGAGAGCGCTCGGGCCGGGACGGACTCCTACGAGCAGTACTTC.

The chain employs TRBV19 and TRBJ1-1; D remains ambiguous. The V gene's germline CDR1 is LNHDA and CDR2 SQIVND (reference sequence). The CDR3 totals 13 residues. The V and J ends lost 6 bases and 0 bases respectively, with 8 bases between them. CDR3 sequence (DNA): TGTGCCAGTAGCCTGATGATGAACACTGAAGCTTTCTTT. Residues: CASSLMMNTEAFF.

V gene TRBV14 combines with J gene TRBJ2-2; 8 bases match TRBD1. This CDR3 has 15 amino acids. Germline CDR1 and CDR2: SGHDN and FVKESK. V lost 3 bases and J lost 7; bases outside the gene matches: 7. CDR3 sequence: CASSQFGQGNGELFF. As DNA, the CDR3 is TGTGCCAGCAGCCAGTTTGGACAGGGAAACGGGGAGCTGTTTTTT.

V is TRBV19 and J is TRBJ2-7, with 10 bases fitting TRBD2. After removal of 6 bases from V and 6 bases from J, the junction contained 8 bases not matched to a gene. Germline CDR1 LNHDA, CDR2 SQIVND (reference sequence). This CDR3 contains 14 residues. This chain's CDR3 is CASRPGTSVAEQYF. The CDR3 DNA reads as TGTGCCAGTAGACCCGGGACTAGCGTCGCCGAGCAGTACTTC.

V gene TRBV29-1 combines with J gene TRBJ2-7; unclear D gene. The length of the CDR3 is 11 residues. Looked up from germline, CDR1 is SQVTM and CDR2 is ANQGSEA. V dropped 0 bases and J dropped 2 bases, with 2 bases sitting between them. CDR3 nucleotides: TGCAGCGTTGAAGAGGCCTACGAGCAGTACTTC. Translation: CSVEEAYEQYF.

This chain uses TRBV4-1 with TRBJ2-7, with 8 positions matching TRBD2. V lost 3 bases to trimming and J lost 2 bases; unmatched junction nucleotides: 6. The germline CDR1 and CDR2 sequences are MGHRA and YSYEKL. The CDR3 has 15 residues. The CDR3 is CASSQREDLTYEQYF. DNA for the CDR3: TGCGCCAGCAGCCAGCGGGAGGACCTAACCTACGAGCAGTACTTC.

CDR3 loop: CASSGTDTDTQYF. The CDR3 bases are TGTGCCAGCTCAGGGACCGACACAGATACGCAGTATTTT. The chain recombines TRBV12-3 or TRBV12-4 with TRBJ2-3; D possibly uses TRBD1 or TRBD2 (5 bases each). The length of the CDR3 is 13 residues. V shed 8 bases and J shed 2 bases, with 11 bases lying between them.

The chain joins TRBV6-5 to TRBJ1-1; a weak D match, TRBD1 (5 bases). V lost 0 bases and J 4 bases, leaving 12 bases between the germline ends. The CDR3 sequence is 15 residues long. Germline assignment: CDR1 MNHEY and CDR2 SVGAGI. DNA for the CDR3: TGTGCCAGCAGTTACTCCGGGAATGGGGGCACTGAAGCTTTCTTT. Translated: CASSYSGNGGTEAFF.

The chain couples TRBV4-1 to TRBJ1-4, with D possibly TRBD1 on 5 matching bases. The CDR3 consists of 15 residues. Germline assignment: CDR1 MGHRA and CDR2 YSYEKL. V was shortened by 0 bases and J by 7 bases, with 12 bases between the two germline ends. CDR3 loop: CASSQEGTQGEKLFF. CDR3 sequence (DNA): TGCGCCAGCAGCCAAGAAGGTACCCAGGGTGAAAAACTGTTTTTT.

The chain recombines TRBV6-4 with TRBJ1-5, with a tentative D call TRBD1 (6 bases). The CDR3 length is 17 residues. V was trimmed by 0 bases and J by 5 bases, leaving 17 bases between them. In germline, CDR1 is MRHNA, CDR2 SNTAGT. The CDR3 DNA is TGTGCCAGCAGTGACTCGAAAGGGGGATCTGCGTATCAGCCCCAGCATTTT. It translates to CASSDSKGGSAYQPQHF.

The chain combines TRBV4-1 with TRBJ2-3; 11 bases align to TRBD2. V was pared by 3 bases and J by 5 bases, with 10 bases of the junction left unmatched. The length of the CDR3 is 17 residues. The germline gives CDR1 MGHRA, CDR2 YSYEKL. CDR3 residues: CASSQVTSGSLLDTQYF. The CDR3, as DNA: TGCGCCAGCAGCCAGGTCACTAGCGGGAGTTTGTTAGATACGCAGTATTTT.

The chain recombines TRBV20-1 with TRBJ2-1; 9 bases match TRBD2. The CDR3 is made up of 14 amino acids. The germline V gene encodes CDR1 DFQATT and CDR2 SNEGSKA (reference sequence). J lost 4 bases, V lost 3 bases, and 4 bases had no gene match. This CDR3 reads CSASETSGYNEQFF. The CDR3 bases are TGCAGTGCTAGTGAGACTAGCGGTTACAATGAGCAGTTCTTC.

The genes are TRBV19 and TRBJ2-2; D ambiguous. CDR1 LNHDA and CDR2 SQIVND come from the germline V gene (reference sequence). V lost 3 bases to trimming and J lost 7 bases, with 6 bases between them. The CDR3 runs 12 residues. CDR3 amino acids: CASSMPGGELFF. In DNA, the CDR3 is TGTGCCAGTAGTATGCCGGGCGGGGAGCTGTTTTTT.

This clone showed up just a few times. This chain joins TRBV19 and TRBJ1-1, with D tentatively TRBD1 (5 bases). Per the germline V gene, CDR1 is LNHDA and CDR2 is SQIVND (reference sequence). V lost 4 bases and J 5 bases, leaving 8 bases between the germline ends. The CDR3 runs 12 residues. The CDR3 region is CASSRGWTEAFF. The DNA for the CDR3 is TGTGCCAGTAGTAGGGGGTGGACTGAAGCTTTCTTT.

J is TRBJ1-1 and V is TRBV6-5; 9 positions match TRBD1. After removal of 5 bases from V and 2 bases from J, the junction contained 6 bases not matched to a gene. From germline, CDR1 is MNHEY and CDR2 SVGAGI. CDR3 length: 15 amino acids. The CDR3 loop reads CASSLRQGGNTEAFF. The CDR3 DNA sequence: TGTGCCAGCAGTCTCCGACAGGGGGGAAACACTGAAGCTTTCTTT.

V and J are TRBV2 and TRBJ1-5, with a possible D match to TRBD1 (5 bases). Germline assignment: CDR1 SNHLY and CDR2 FYNNEI. The germline V and J ends were trimmed by 6 bases and 5 bases, with 14 bases remaining between them. CDR3 length equals 14 residues. Here the CDR3 reads CASSQNRGYQPQHF. The CDR3 DNA sequence: TGTGCCAGCAGCCAGAACCGGGGGTATCAGCCCCAGCATTTT.

The V and J genes are TRBV6-5 and TRBJ2-1, with D uncertain. The V gene lost 6 bases and the J gene lost 5 bases, with 5 bases spanning the gap. The germline gives CDR1 MNHEY, CDR2 SVGAGI. CDR3 length: 11 residues. CDR3 sequence: CASSQHNEQFF. In DNA form, the CDR3 reads TGTGCCAGCAGCCAACACAATGAGCAGTTCTTC.

The chain recombines TRBV7-6 with TRBJ2-7; 9 positions match TRBD2. CDR3 size: 18 residues. V dropped 5 bases and J dropped 2; count of bases not matched to a gene: 16. Germline lookup yields CDR1 SGHVS and CDR2 FNYEAQ. The CDR3: CASSPAASGEPWTYEQYF. Written as DNA, the CDR3 is TGTGCCAGCAGCCCAGCGGCTAGCGGGGAGCCTTGGACCTACGAGCAGTACTTC.